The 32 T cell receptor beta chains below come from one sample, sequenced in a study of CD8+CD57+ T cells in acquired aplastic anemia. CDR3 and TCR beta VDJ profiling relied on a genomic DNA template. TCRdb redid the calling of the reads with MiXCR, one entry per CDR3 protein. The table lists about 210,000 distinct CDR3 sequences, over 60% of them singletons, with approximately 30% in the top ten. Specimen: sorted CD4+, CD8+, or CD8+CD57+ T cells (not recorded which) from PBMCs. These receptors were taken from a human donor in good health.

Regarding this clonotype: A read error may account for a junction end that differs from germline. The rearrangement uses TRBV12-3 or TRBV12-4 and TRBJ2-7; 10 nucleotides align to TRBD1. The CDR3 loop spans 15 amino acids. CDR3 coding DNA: TGTGCCAGCAGTTACGGGACAGGGGAGTACTACGAGCAGTGCTTC. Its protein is CASSYGTGEYYEQCF.

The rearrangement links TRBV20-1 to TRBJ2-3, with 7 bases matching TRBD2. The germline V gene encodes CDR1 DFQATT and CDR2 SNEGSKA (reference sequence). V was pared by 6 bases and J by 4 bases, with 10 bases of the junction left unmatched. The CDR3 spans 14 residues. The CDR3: CSAPGGGAADTQYF. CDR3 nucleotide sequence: TGCAGTGCCCCTGGGGGGGGTGCGGCAGATACGCAGTATTTT.

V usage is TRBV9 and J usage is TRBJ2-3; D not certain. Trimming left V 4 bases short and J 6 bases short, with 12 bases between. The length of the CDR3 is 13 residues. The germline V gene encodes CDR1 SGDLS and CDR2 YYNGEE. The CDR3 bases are TGTGCCAGCAGCCAAGATGCAGCGGATACGCAGTATTTT. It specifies CASSQDAADTQYF.

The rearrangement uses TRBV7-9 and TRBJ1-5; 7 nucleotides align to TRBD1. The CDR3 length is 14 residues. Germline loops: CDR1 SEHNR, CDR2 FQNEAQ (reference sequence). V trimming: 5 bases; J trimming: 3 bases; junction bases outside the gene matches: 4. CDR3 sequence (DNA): TGTGCCAGCAGCCTACAGGGGTTCAATCAGCCCCAGCATTTT. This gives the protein CASSLQGFNQPQHF.

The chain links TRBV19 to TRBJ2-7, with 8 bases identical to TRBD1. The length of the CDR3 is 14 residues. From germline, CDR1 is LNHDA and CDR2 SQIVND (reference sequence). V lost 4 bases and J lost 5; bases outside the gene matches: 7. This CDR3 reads CASSKQGAIDEQYF. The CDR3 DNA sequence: TGTGCCAGTAGTAAGCAGGGGGCTATCGACGAGCAGTACTTC.

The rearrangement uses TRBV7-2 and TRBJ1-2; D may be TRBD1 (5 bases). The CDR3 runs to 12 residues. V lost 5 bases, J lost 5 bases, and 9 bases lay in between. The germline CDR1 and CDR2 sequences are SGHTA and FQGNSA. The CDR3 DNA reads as TGTGCCAGCAGCGCACAGGTATATGGCTACACCTTC. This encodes CASSAQVYGYTF.

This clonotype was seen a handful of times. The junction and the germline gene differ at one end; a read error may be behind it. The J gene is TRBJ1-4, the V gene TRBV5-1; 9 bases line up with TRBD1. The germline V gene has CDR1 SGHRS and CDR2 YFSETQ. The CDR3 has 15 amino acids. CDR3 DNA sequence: TGTGCCAGCAGCTTAGGAGGGACAGGGAATGAAAAACTGTTTTTT. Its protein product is CASSLGGTGNEKLFF.

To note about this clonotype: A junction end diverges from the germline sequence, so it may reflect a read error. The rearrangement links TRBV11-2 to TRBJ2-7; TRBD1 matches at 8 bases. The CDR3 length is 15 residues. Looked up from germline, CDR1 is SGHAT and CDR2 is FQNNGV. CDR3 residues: CASSSFPGQDYEQYF. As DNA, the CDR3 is TGTGCCAGTAGCTCATTCCCGGGACAGGACTACGAGCAGTACTTC.

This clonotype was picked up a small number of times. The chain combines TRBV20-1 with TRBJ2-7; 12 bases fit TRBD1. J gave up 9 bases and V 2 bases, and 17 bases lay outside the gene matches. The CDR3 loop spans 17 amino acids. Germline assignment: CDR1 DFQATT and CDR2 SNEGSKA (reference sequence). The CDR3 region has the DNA TGCAGTGCTAGACCGCCTGATACGGGACAGGGGGCGCGAGGGCAGTACTTC. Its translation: CSARPPDTGQGARGQYF.

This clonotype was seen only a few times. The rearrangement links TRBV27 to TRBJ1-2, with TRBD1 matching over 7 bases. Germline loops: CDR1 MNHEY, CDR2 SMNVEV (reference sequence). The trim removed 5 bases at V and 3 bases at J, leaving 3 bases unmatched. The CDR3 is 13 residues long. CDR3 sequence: CASSRQGDYGYTF. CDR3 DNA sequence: TGTGCCAGCAGTCGACAGGGCGACTATGGCTACACCTTC.

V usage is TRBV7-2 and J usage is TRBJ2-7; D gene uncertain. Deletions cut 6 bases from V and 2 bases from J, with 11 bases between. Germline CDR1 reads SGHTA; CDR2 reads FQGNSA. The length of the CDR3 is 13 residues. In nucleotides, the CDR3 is TGTGCCAGCAGATCCTCACGCCCCTACGAGCAGTACTTC. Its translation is CASRSSRPYEQYF.

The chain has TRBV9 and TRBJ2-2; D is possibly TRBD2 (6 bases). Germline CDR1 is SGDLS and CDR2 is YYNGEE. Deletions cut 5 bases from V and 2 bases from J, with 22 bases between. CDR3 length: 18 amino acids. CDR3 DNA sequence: TGTGCCAGCAGTCACCCTCTGAGGGGAGGACAAAACACCGGGGAGCTGTTTTTT. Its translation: CASSHPLRGGQNTGELFF.

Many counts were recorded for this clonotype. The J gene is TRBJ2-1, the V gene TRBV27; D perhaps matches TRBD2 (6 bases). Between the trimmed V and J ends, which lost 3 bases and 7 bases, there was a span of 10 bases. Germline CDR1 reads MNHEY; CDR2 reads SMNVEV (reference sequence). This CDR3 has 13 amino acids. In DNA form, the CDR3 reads TGTGCCAGCAGTTTTGGTGGGGGGAATGAGCAGTTCTTC. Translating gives CASSFGGGNEQFF.

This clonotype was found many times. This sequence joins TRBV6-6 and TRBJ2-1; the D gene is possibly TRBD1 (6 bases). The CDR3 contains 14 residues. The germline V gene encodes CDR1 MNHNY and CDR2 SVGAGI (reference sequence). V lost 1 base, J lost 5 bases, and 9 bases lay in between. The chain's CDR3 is CASSYYRVHNEQFF. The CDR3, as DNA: TGTGCCAGCAGTTACTACAGGGTCCACAATGAGCAGTTCTTC.

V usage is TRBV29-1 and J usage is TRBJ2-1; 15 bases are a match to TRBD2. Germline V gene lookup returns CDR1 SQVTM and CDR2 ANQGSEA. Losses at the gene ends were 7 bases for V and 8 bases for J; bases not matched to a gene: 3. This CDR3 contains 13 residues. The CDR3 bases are TGCAGCGCCGGGACTAGCGGGAGGCATGAGCAGTTCTTC. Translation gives CSAGTSGRHEQFF.

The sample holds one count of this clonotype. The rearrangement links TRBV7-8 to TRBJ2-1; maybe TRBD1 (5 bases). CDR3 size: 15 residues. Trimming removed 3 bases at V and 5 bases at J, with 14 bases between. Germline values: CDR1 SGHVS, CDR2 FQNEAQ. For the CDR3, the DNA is TGTGCCAGCAGCTTCTTGACAGTCCTCAACAATGAGCAGTTCTTC. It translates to CASSFLTVLNNEQFF.

CDR3 coding DNA: TGTGCCAGCAGCGAGGGGGGGGAGGGCACCGGGGAGCTGTTTTTT. Encoded protein: CASSEGGEGTGELFF. The V and J genes are TRBV9 and TRBJ2-2; tentative D call: TRBD2 (7 bases). Germline V gives CDR1 SGDLS, CDR2 YYNGEE. This CDR3 is 15 amino acids long. The V end was cut by 3 bases, the J end by 4 bases, with 13 bases between.

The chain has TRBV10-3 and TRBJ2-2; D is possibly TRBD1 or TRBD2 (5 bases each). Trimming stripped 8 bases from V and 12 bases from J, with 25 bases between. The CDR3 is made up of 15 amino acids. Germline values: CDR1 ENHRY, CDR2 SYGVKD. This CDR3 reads CAIAPGTLLTLKLFF. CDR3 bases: TGTGCCATCGCACCGGGGACCCTGTTAACACTGAAGCTGTTTTTT.

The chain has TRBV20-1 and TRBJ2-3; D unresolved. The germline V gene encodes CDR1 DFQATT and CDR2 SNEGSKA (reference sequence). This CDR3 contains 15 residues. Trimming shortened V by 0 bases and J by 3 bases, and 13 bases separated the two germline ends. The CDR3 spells CSARDTVGGTDTQYF. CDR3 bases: TGCAGTGCTAGAGATACAGTGGGTGGGACAGATACGCAGTATTTT.

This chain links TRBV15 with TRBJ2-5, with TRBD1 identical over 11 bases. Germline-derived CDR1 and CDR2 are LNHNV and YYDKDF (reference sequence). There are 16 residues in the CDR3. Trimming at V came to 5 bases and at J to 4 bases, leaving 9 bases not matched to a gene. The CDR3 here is CATSPGTGGIGETQYF. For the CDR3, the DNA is TGTGCCACCAGCCCCGGGACAGGGGGGATCGGAGAGACCCAGTACTTC.

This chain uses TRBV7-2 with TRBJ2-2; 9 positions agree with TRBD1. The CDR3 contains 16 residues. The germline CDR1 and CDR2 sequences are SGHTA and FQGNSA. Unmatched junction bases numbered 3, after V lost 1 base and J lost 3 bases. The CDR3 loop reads CASSLGGTGYTGELFF. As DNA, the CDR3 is TGTGCCAGCAGCTTAGGGGGGACAGGGTACACCGGGGAGCTGTTTTTT.

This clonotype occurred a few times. The CDR3: CASSQRTGRDYTF. In DNA form, the CDR3 reads TGCGCCAGCAGCCAACGGACAGGGCGAGACTACACCTTC. The J gene is TRBJ1-2, the V gene TRBV5-1; 8 positions agree with TRBD1. This CDR3 contains 13 residues. Germline CDR1 is SGHRS and CDR2 is YFSETQ. The junction had 9 bases not matched to a gene; V was cut back by 4 bases and J by 10 bases.

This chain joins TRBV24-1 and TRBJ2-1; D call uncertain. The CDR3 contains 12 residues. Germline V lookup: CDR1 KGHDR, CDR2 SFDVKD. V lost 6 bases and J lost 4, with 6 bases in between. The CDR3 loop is CATSTLYNEQFF. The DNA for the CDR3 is TGTGCCACCAGTACCTTATACAATGAGCAGTTCTTC.

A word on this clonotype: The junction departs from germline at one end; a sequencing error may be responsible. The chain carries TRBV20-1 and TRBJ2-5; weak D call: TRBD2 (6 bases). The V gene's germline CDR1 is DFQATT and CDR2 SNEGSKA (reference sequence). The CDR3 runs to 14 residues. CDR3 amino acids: CSARDRRGRETRYF. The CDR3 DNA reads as TGCAGTGCTAGAGATCGGAGGGGCCGGGAGACCCGGTACTTC.

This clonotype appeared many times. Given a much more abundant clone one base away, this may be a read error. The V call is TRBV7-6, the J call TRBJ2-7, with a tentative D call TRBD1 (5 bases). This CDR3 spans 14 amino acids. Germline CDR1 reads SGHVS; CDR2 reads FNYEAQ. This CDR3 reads CACSSDIFSYEQYF. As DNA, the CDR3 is TGTGCCTGCAGCTCGGACATCTTCTCCTACGAGCAGTACTTC.

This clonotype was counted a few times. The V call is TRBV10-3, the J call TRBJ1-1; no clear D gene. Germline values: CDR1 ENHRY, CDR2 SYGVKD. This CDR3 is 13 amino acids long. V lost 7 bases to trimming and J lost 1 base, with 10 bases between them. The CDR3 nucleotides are TGTGCCATCAAAAACCAGGAGAACACTGAAGCTTTCTTT. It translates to CAIKNQENTEAFF.

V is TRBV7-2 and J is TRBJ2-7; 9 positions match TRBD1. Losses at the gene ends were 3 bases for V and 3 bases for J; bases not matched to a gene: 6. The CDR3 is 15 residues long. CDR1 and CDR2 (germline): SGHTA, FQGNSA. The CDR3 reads CASSFWGQGLYEQYF. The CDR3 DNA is TGTGCCAGCAGCTTTTGGGGACAGGGTCTCTACGAGCAGTACTTC.

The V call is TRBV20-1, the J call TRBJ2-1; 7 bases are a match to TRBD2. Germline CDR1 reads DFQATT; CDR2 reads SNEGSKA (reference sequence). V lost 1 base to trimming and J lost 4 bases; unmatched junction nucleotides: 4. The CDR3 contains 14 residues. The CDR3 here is CSARASGDYNEQFF. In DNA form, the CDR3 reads TGCAGTGCTAGAGCTAGCGGCGATTACAATGAGCAGTTCTTC.

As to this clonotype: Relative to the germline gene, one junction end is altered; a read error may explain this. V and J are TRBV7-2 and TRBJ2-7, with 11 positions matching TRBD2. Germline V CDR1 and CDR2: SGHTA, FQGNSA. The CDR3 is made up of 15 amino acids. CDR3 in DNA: TGCGCCAGCAGCCCGACTAGCGGGATTGGATACGAGCAGTACTTC. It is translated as CASSPTSGIGYEQYF.

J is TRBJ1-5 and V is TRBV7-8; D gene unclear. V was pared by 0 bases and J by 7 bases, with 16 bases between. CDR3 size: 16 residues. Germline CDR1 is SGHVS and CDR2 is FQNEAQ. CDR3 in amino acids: CASSLARTAWGQPQHF. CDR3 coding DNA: TGTGCCAGCAGCTTAGCGCGGACTGCCTGGGGACAGCCCCAGCATTTT.

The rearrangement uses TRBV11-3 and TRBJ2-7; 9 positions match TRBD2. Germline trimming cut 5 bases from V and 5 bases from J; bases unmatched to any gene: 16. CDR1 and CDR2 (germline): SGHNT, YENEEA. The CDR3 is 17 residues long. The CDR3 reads CASSPVASGIISNEQYF. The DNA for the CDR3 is TGTGCCAGCAGCCCAGTGGCTAGCGGGATTATTTCGAACGAGCAGTACTTC.

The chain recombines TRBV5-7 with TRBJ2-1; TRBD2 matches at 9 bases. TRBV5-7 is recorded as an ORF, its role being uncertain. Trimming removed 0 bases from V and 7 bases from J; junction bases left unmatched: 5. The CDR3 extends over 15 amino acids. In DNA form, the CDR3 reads TGTGCCAGCAGCTTGGGACTAGCGGTTGGTAATGAGCAGTTCTTC. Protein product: CASSLGLAVGNEQFF.